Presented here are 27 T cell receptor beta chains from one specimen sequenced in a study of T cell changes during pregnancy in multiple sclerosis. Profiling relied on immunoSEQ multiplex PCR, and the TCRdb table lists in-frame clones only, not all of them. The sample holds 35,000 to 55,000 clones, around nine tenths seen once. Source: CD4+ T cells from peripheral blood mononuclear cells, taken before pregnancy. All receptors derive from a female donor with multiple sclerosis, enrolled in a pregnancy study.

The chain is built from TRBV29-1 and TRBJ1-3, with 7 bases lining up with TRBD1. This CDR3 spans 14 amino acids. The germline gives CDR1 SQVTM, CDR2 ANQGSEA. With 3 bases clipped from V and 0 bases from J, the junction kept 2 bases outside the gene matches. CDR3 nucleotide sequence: TGCAGCGTTGAGGACAGGTTCTCTGGAAACACCATATATTTT. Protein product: CSVEDRFSGNTIYF.

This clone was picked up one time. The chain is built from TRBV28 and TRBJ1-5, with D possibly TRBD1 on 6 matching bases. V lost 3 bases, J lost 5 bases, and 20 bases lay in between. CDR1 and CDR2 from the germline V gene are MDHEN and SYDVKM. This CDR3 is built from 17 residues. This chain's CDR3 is CASSFNRVLMRDQPQHF. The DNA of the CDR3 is TGTGCCAGCAGTTTCAACAGGGTGCTTATGCGGGATCAGCCCCAGCATTTT.

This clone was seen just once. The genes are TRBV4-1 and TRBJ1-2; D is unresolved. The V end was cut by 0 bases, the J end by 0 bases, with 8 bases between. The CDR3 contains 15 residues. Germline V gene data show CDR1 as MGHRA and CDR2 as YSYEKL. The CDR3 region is CASSQEDSTNYGYTF. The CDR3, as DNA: TGCGCCAGCAGCCAAGAGGACTCCACTAACTATGGCTACACCTTC.

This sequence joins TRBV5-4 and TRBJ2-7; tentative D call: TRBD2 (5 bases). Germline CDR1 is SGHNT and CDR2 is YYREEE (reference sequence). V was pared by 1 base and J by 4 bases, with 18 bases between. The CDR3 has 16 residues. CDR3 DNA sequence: TGTGCCAGCAGCTTGTATCGGGGATCCTACGGTTACGAGCAGTACTTC. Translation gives CASSLYRGSYGYEQYF. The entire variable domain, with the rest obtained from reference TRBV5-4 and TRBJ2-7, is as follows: ETGVTQSPTHLIKTRGQQVTLRCSSQSGHNTVSWYQQALGQGPQFIFQYYREEENGRGNFPPRFSGLQFPNYSSELNVNALELDDSALYLCASSLYRGSYGYEQYFGPGTRLTVT.

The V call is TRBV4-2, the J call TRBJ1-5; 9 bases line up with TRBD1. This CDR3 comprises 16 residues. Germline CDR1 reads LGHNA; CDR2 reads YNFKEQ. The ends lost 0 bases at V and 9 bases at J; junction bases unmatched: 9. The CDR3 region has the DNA TGTGCCAGCAGCCAAGAACTCCGGGACAGGGATTCGCCCCAGCATTTT. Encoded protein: CASSQELRDRDSPQHF.

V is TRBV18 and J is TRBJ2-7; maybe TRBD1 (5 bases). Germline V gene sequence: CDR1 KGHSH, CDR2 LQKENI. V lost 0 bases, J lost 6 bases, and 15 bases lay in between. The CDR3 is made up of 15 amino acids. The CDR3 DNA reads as TGTGCCAGCTCACCACCGGGTTTCAGGGTTTCCGAGCAGTACTTC. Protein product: CASSPPGFRVSEQYF.

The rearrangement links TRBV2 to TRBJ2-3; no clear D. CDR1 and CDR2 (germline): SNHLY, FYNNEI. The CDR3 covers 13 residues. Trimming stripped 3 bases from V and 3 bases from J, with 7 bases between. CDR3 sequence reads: CASSDRLTDTQYF. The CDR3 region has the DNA TGTGCCAGCAGTGACAGATTAACAGATACGCAGTATTTT.

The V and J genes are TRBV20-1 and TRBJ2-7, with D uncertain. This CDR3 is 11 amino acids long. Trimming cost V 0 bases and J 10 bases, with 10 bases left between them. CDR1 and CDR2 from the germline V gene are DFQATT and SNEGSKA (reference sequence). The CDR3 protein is CSARDGRRQYF. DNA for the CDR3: TGCAGTGCTAGAGACGGCAGGCGTCAGTACTTC.

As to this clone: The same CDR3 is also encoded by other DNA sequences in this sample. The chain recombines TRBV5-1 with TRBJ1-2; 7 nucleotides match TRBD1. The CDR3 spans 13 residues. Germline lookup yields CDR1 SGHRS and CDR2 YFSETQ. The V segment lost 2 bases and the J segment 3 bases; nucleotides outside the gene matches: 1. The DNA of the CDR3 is TGCGCCAGCAGCTTAGACAGGGACTATGGCTACACCTTC. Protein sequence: CASSLDRDYGYTF.

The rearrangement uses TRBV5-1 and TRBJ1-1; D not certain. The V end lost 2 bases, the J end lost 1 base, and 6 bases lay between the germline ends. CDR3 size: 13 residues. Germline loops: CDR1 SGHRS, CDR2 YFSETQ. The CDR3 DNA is TGCGCCAGCAGCTTTAGACAGAACACTGAAGCTTTCTTT. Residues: CASSFRQNTEAFF. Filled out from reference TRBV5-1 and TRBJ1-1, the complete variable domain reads KAGVTQTPRYLIKTRGQQVTLSCSPISGHRSVSWYQQTPGQGLQFLFEYFSETQRNKGNFPGRFSGRQFSNSRSEMNVSTLELGDSALYLCASSFRQNTEAFFGQGTRLTVV.

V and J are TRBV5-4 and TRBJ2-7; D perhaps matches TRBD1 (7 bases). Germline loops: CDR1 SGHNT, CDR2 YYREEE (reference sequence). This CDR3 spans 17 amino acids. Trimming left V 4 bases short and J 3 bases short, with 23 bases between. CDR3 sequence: CASSKGGRDRVLYEQYF. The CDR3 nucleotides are TGTGCCAGCAGCAAGGGAGGTCGGGACAGAGTTCTCTACGAGCAGTACTTC.

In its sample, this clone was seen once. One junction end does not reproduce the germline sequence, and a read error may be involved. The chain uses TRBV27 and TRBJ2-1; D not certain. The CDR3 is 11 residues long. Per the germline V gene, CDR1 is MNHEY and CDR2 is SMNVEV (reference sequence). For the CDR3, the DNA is TGTGCCAGCAGTTTCTTGGCTAGTACGCTCTTC. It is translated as CASSFLASTLF.

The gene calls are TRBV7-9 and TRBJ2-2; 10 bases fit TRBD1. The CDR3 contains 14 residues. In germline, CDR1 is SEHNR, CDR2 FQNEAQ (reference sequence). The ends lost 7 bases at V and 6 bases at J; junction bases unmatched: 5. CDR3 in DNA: TGTGCCAGCACCCGACAGGGGGCGCCCGGGGAGCTGTTTTTT. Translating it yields CASTRQGAPGELFF.

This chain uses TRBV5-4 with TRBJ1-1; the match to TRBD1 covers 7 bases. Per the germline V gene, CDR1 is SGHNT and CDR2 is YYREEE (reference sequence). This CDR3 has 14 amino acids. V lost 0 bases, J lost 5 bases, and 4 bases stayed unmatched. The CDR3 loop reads CASSLDRGRTEAFF. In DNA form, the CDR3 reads TGTGCCAGCAGCTTGGATAGGGGGCGAACTGAAGCTTTCTTT.

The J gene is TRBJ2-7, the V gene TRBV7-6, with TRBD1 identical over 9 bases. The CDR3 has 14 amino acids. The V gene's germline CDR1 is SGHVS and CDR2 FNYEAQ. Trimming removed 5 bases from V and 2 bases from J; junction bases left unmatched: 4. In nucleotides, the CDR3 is TGTGCCAGCAGCCGTGACAGGGGGGCCTACGAGCAGTACTTC. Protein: CASSRDRGAYEQYF.

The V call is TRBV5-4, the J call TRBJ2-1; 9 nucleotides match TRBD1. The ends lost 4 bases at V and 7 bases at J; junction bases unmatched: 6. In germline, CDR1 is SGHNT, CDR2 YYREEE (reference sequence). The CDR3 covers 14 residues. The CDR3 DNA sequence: TGTGCCAGCAGCATTGGGACAGGGAGGAATGAGCAGTTCTTC. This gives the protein CASSIGTGRNEQFF.

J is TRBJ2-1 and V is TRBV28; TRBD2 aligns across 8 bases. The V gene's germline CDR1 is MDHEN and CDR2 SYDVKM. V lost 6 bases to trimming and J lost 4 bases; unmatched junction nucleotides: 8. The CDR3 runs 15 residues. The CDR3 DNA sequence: TGTGCCAGCAGAACCGCGGGGGGCCCATACAATGAGCAGTTCTTC. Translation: CASRTAGGPYNEQFF. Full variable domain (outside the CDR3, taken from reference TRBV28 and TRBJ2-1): DVKVTQSSRYLVKRTGEKVFLECVQDMDHENMFWYRQDPGLGLRLIYFSYDVKMKEKGDIPEGYSVSREKKERFSLILESASTNQTSMYLCASRTAGGPYNEQFFGPGTRLTVL.

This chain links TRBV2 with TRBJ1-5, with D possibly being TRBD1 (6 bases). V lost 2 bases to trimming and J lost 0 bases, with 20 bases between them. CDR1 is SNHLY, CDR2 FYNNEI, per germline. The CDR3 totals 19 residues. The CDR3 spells CASSERSGVTTASNQPQHF. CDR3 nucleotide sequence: TGTGCCAGCAGTGAACGATCAGGGGTAACTACCGCTAGCAATCAGCCCCAGCATTTT. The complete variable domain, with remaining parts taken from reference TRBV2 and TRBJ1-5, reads EPEVTQTPSHQVTQMGQEVILRCVPISNHLYFYWYRQILGQKVEFLVSFYNNEISEKSEIFDDQFSVERPDGSNFTLKIRSTKLEDSAMYFCASSERSGVTTASNQPQHFGDGTRLSIL.

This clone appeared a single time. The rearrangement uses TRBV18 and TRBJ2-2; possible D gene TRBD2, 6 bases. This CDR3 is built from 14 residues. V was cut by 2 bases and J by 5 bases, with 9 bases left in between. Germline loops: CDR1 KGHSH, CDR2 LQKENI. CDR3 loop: CASSPNRGTGELFF. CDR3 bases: TGTGCCAGCTCACCAAACCGGGGGACCGGGGAGCTGTTTTTT.

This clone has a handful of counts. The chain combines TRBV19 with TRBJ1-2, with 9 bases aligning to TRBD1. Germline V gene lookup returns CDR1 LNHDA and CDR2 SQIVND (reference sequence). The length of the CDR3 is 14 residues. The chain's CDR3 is CAERGTGRECGYTF. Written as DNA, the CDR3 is TGTGCAGAGAGAGGGACAGGGAGGGAGTGTGGCTACACCTTC.

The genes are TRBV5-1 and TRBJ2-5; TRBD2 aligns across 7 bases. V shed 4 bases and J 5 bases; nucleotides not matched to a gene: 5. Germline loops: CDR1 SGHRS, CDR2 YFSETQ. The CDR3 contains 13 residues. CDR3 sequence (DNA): TGCGCCAGCAGCGGCGGGAGCGAGGAGACCCAGTACTTC. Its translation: CASSGGSEETQYF.

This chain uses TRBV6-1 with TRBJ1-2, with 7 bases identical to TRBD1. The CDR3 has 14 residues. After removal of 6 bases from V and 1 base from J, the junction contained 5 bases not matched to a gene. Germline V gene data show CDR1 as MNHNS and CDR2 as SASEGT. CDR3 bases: TGTGCCAGCAGGACGGCAGGGGGTAACTATGGCTACACCTTC. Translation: CASRTAGGNYGYTF.

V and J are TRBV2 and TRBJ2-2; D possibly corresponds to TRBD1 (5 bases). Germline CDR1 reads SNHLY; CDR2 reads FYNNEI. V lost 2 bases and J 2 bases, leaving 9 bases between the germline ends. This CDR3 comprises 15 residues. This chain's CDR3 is CASSERTGNTGELFF. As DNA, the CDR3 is TGTGCCAGCAGTGAAAGAACAGGCAACACCGGGGAGCTGTTTTTT.

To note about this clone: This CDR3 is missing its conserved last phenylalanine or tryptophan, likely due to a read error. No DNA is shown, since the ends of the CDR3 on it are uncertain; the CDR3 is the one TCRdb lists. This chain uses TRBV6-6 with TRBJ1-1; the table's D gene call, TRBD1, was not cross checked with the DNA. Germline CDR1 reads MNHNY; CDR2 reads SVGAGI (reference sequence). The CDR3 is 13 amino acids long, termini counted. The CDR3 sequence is CASSSGQGRGVYV.

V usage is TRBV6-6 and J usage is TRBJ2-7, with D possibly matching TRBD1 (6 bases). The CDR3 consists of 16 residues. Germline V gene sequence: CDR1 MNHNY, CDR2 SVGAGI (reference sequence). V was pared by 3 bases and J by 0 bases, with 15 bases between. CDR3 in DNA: TGTGCCAGCAGTTATCCCCCTGGACAGTTCTCCTACGAGCAGTACTTC. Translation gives CASSYPPGQFSYEQYF.

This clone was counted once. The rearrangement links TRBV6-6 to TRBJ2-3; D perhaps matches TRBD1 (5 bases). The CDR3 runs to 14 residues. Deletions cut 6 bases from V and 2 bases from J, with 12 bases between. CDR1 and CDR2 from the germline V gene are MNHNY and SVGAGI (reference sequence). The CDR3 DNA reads TGTGCCAGCAGGACAGCCTCGCTCACAGATACGCAGTATTTT. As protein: CASRTASLTDTQYF.

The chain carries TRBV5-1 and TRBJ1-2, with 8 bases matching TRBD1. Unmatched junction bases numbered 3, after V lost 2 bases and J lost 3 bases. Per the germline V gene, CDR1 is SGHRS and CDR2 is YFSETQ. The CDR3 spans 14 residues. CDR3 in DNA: TGCGCCAGCAGCTTAGTACAGGGGGACTATGGCTACACCTTC. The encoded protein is CASSLVQGDYGYTF.